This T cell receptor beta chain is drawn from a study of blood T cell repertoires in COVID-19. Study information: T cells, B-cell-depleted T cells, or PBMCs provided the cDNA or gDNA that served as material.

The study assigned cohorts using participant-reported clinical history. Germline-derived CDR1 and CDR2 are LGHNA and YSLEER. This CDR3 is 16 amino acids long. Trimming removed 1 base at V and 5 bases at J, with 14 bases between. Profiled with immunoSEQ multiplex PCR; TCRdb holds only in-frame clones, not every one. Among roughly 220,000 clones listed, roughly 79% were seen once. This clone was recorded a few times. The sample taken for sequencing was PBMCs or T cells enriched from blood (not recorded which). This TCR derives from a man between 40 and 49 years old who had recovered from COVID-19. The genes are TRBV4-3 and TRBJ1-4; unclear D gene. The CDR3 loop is CASSQVVGQKNEKLFF. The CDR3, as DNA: TGCGCCAGCAGCCAAGTGGTGGGCCAGAAAAATGAAAAACTGTTTTTT.